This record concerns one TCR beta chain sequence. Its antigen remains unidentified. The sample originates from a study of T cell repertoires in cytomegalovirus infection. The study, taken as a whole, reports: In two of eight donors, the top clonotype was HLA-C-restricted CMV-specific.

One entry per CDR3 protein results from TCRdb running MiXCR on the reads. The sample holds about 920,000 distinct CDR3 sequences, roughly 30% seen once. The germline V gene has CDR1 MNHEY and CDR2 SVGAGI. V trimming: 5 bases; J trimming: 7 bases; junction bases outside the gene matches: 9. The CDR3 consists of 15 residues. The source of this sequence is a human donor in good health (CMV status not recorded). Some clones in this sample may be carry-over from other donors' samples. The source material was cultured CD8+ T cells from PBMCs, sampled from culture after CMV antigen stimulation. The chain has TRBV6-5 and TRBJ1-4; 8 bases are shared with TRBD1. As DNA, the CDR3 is TGTGCCAGCAGTACGAGCCGACAGGGGATTGAAAAACTGTTTTTT. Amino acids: CASSTSRQGIEKLFF.